The sequence of this TCR beta chain was determined in a study of human T cells and chemical hapten exposure. Trimming removed 5 bases at V and 5 bases at J, with 18 bases between. CDR1 is SQVTM and CDR2 is ANQGSEA in the germline V gene. The CDR3 has 14 residues. This clonotype was counted a few times. The time point: patch test 1, 2 weeks after DPC sensitization. Noted treatment: therapeutic diphenylcyclopropenone sensitization with weekly scalp DPC. TCRdb re-called the RACE reads with MiXCR, one entry per CDR3 protein. The data hold 150,000 to 200,000 distinct CDR3 sequences, with more than 14% observed a single time.

V and J are TRBV29-1 and TRBJ1-1; D might be TRBD1 (6 bases). The sequencing here drew on whole blood, taken in connection with sensitization to the hapten diphenylcyclopropenone (DPC). This receptor was identified in a woman aged 25 to 39 with alopecia areata. Some clones in this sample may be carry-over from other donors' samples. CDR3 protein: CSVKEWGRGTEAFF. The CDR3 region has the DNA TGCAGCGTTAAGGAGTGGGGGCGAGGAACTGAAGCTTTCTTT.